A selection of T cell receptor beta chains follows, all from one sample in a study of radiotherapy plus CTLA-4 blockade in lung cancer. Sequencing used immunoSEQ multiplex PCR; TCRdb keeps in-frame clones, though not all of them. The sample holds tens of thousands of clones, 72% seen once. Sequenced here: peripheral blood, sampled from a patient treated with radiotherapy plus ipilimumab. The receptors were gathered from a human donor with non-small cell lung cancer who had stable disease on radiotherapy plus ipilimumab. Both conserved end residues are part of each CDR3. The D gene is left open where the match is weak.

v_call	d_call	j_call	cdr3_aa	cdr3_nt
TRBV6-6	.	TRBJ2-1	CASSGMNEQFF	TGTGCCAGCAGTGGCATGAATGAGCAGTTCTTC
TRBV19	TRBD1	TRBJ2-5	CASGQQGARGQETQYF	TGTGCCAGTGGACAGCAGGGGGCCCGGGGCCAAGAGACCCAGTACTTC
TRBV10-2	.	TRBJ1-2	CASSDGLLYGYTF	TGCGCCAGCAGTGATGGACTCCTATATGGCTACACCTTC
TRBV4-1	.	TRBJ2-1	CASSQDLALRSYNEQFF	TGCGCCAGCAGCCAAGATCTCGCGCTCCGGTCCTACAATGAGCAGTTCTTC
TRBV15	TRBD1	TRBJ2-7	CATSNTGDRAYEQYF	TGTGCCACCAGCAATACCGGGGACAGGGCCTACGAGCAGTACTTC
TRBV7-2	TRBD2	TRBJ2-1	CASSLLAEHSNEQFF	TGTGCCAGCAGCTTACTAGCGGAGCATTCCAATGAGCAGTTCTTC
TRBV18	.	TRBJ2-5	CASSPPSQETQYF	TGTGCCAGCTCACCACCCTCTCAAGAGACCCAGTACTTC
TRBV30	TRBD1	TRBJ1-5	CAWTTGGLRNQPQHF	TGTGCCTGGACCACAGGGGGTCTGCGCAATCAGCCCCAGCATTTT
TRBV5-1	TRBD1	TRBJ1-2	CASSPVGTEVHGYTF	TGCGCCAGCAGCCCAGTCGGGACAGAGGTCCATGGCTACACCTTC
TRBV9	.	TRBJ2-1	CASSVEFASLNEQFF	TGTGCCAGCAGCGTAGAGTTTGCTAGCCTCAATGAGCAGTTCTTC
TRBV2	.	TRBJ1-2	CASSPDTNYGYTF	TGTGCCAGCAGTCCCGACACGAATTATGGCTACACCTTC
TRBV18	.	TRBJ1-6	CASSPLQGTNSPLHF	TGTGCCAGCTCACCATTGCAGGGTACGAATTCACCCCTCCACTTT